One T cell receptor (beta chain) is described in this entry. In the source study's methods: Amplifying reference gene primers gave estimates of nucleated cell counts. Generated by immunoSEQ multiplex PCR, the TCRdb table keeps only in-frame clones and is missing some. V, J and clone size are those of that table, while D and trimming were read from the DNA. The table has hundreds of thousands of clones, approximately 87% seen once. This entry belongs to a study of blood T cell repertoires in COVID-19. With V trimmed by 3 bases and J by 7 bases, 5 bases remained unmatched. Per germline, CDR1 LGHNA and CDR2 YSLEER. The CDR3 sequence is 14 residues long.

The chain links TRBV4-3 to TRBJ1-2; TRBD1 aligns across 10 bases. The specimen was PBMCs or T cells enriched from blood (not recorded which). The clonotype originates from a woman aged 45 to 65 who had recovered from COVID-19. DNA of the CDR3: TGCGCCAGCAGCCAGACGGACAGGGGGGTTGGCTACACCTTC. Encoded protein: CASSQTDRGVGYTF.